These 6 T cell receptor beta chains were sequenced from one sample in a study of blood T cell repertoires in COVID-19. Generated by immunoSEQ multiplex PCR, the TCRdb table keeps only in-frame clones and is missing some. This sample has around 220,000 clones; roughly four fifths occur once, and the top ten carry approximately 8.4%. The specimen was peripheral blood. Source of these receptors: a woman aged 80 or over with COVID-19, enrolled during active disease.

The V call is TRBV4-2, the J call TRBJ2-2; TRBD2 matches at 8 bases. With 1 base clipped from V and 3 bases from J, the junction kept 1 base outside the gene matches. The CDR3 runs to 15 residues. In germline, CDR1 is LGHNA, CDR2 YNFKEQ. The CDR3 region has the DNA TGTGCCAGCAGCCAAGCGGGAGGGGACACCGGGGAGCTGTTTTTT. This translates into CASSQAGGDTGELFF.

The J gene is TRBJ1-5, the V gene TRBV19; 10 positions agree with TRBD1. After removal of 7 bases from V and 1 base from J, the junction contained 7 bases not matched to a gene. Germline-derived CDR1 and CDR2 are LNHDA and SQIVND (reference sequence). The CDR3 spans 16 residues. In DNA, the CDR3 is TGTGCCAGTACCCGGACAGGGGGAAAAAGCAATCAGCCCCAGCATTTT. Amino acid sequence: CASTRTGGKSNQPQHF.

This clone appeared a few times. This rearrangement joins TRBV5-1 to TRBJ1-3, with 7 bases that match TRBD1. Trimming removed 0 bases from V and 4 bases from J; junction bases left unmatched: 7. The CDR3 has 16 amino acids. Germline CDR1 reads SGHRS; CDR2 reads YFSETQ. Here the CDR3 DNA reads TGCGCCAGCAGCTTGGCCTTAGGGGGCGAAGGAAACACCATATATTTT. It encodes CASSLALGGEGNTIYF.

The V call is TRBV3-1 (or the pseudogene TRBV3-2), the J call TRBJ1-6; no clear D. The CDR3 has 18 residues. Trimming stripped 0 bases from V and 8 bases from J, with 20 bases between. Germline V CDR1 and CDR2: LGHDT, YNNKEL (reference sequence). The chain's CDR3 is CASSQEMTSNLGDSPLHF. The CDR3 DNA sequence: TGTGCCAGCAGCCAAGAAATGACTTCAAACCTCGGGGATTCACCCCTCCACTTT.

The chain has TRBV5-4 and TRBJ2-5; D might be TRBD2 (5 bases). V was clipped by 0 bases and J by 4 bases, with 16 bases between them. CDR1 and CDR2 from the germline V gene are SGHNT and YYREEE (reference sequence). The CDR3 extends over 16 amino acids. This CDR3 reads CASSLDLQRLGETQYF. CDR3 nucleotide sequence: TGTGCCAGCAGCTTGGATTTACAGCGGCTGGGAGAGACCCAGTACTTC. Full variable domain (outside the CDR3, taken from reference TRBV5-4 and TRBJ2-5): ETGVTQSPTHLIKTRGQQVTLRCSSQSGHNTVSWYQQALGQGPQFIFQYYREEENGRGNFPPRFSGLQFPNYSSELNVNALELDDSALYLCASSLDLQRLGETQYFGPGTRLLVL.

The V and J genes are TRBV4-3 and TRBJ1-2; weak D call: TRBD1 (5 bases). There are 15 residues in the CDR3. V lost 0 bases and J lost 0, with 8 bases in between. Per the germline V gene, CDR1 is LGHNA and CDR2 is YSLEER. The CDR3: CASSQDDRPNYGYTF. The CDR3 nucleotides read TGCGCCAGCAGCCAAGATGACAGACCTAACTATGGCTACACCTTC.